The 8 T cell receptor beta chains reported below all come from one sample, sequenced in a study of cytomegalovirus exposure and HLA in healthy donors. The PCR employed 60 Vbeta primers together with 13 Jbeta primers. TCRdb's table, derived via immunoSEQ multiplex PCR, lists solely in-frame clones and lacks some. The profile covers about 160,000 clones, with less than 85% appearing a single time and around 1.4% taken by the ten largest. The material sequenced was PBMCs. These receptors all stem from a man aged 55 to 70 in good health and CMV-seronegative.

V usage is TRBV10-3 and J usage is TRBJ2-5; TRBD1 matches 9 bases. This CDR3 contains 14 residues. Germline loops: CDR1 ENHRY, CDR2 SYGVKD. Trimming took 10 bases from V and 0 from J; bases not matched to a gene: 6. This CDR3 reads CATTTGGNQETQYF. Written as DNA, the CDR3 is TGTGCCACGACGACAGGGGGAAACCAAGAGACCCAGTACTTC.

This clone has a handful of counts. The chain recombines TRBV2 with TRBJ2-5, with D perhaps TRBD2 (5 bases). The J call may not be correct, given that the DNA end is closer to TRBJ2-7. The CDR3 is made up of 16 amino acids. From germline, CDR1 is SNHLY and CDR2 FYNNEI. CDR3 coding DNA: TGTGCCAGCAGTCCGGGGAAGGACGCCTACTCCTACGAGCAGTACTTC. Protein: CASSPGKDAYSYEQYF.

Comments on this clone: At the DNA level, this CDR3 is encoded by other sequences in the same sample as well. The chain links TRBV6-1 to TRBJ1-2; D perhaps matches TRBD1 (5 bases). There are 16 residues in the CDR3. V gave up 3 bases and J gave up 3 bases, with 17 bases separating them. Germline V gene lookup returns CDR1 MNHNS and CDR2 SASEGT. The CDR3 loop is CASSEGFGRGDYGYTF. CDR3 coding DNA: TGTGCCAGCAGTGAGGGCTTCGGGAGGGGCGACTATGGCTACACCTTC.

The chain employs TRBV19 and TRBJ1-6; no clear D gene. From germline, CDR1 is LNHDA and CDR2 SQIVND (reference sequence). The length of the CDR3 is 16 residues. The germline V and J ends were trimmed by 6 bases and 0 bases, with 12 bases remaining between them. CDR3 protein: CASREQSRSYNSPLHF. CDR3 in DNA: TGTGCCAGTAGGGAACAGTCCCGCTCCTATAATTCACCCCTCCACTTT.

The chain joins TRBV28 to TRBJ2-1, with 8 nucleotides matching TRBD2. Germline V gene sequence: CDR1 MDHEN, CDR2 SYDVKM. The CDR3 extends over 14 amino acids. V shed 3 bases, J shed 7 bases, and the junction held 5 bases outside the gene matches. The CDR3 bases are TGTGCCAGCAGTTTTCTAGCGGGTGAAAATGAGCAGTTCTTC. As protein: CASSFLAGENEQFF. The whole variable domain, filled in from reference TRBV28 and TRBJ2-1, reads DVKVTQSSRYLVKRTGEKVFLECVQDMDHENMFWYRQDPGLGLRLIYFSYDVKMKEKGDIPEGYSVSREKKERFSLILESASTNQTSMYLCASSFLAGENEQFFGPGTRLTVL.

The V and J genes are TRBV15 and TRBJ2-7, with D possibly being TRBD1 (5 bases). Germline V gives CDR1 LNHNV, CDR2 YYDKDF (reference sequence). V was trimmed by 0 bases and J by 3 bases, leaving 12 bases between them. This CDR3 is 15 amino acids long. CDR3 loop: CATSRDLGAYYEQYF. The CDR3 bases are TGTGCCACCAGCAGAGATTTAGGGGCGTACTACGAGCAGTACTTC.

The chain has TRBV5-1 and TRBJ2-7; 7 bases line up with TRBD2. The CDR3 is made up of 15 amino acids. After removal of 4 bases from V and 2 bases from J, the junction contained 9 bases not matched to a gene. Germline V gene data show CDR1 as SGHRS and CDR2 as YFSETQ. The DNA for the CDR3 is TGCGCCAGCAGCCCGGGCGGGAGCACCGCCTACGAGCAGTACTTC. Amino acids: CASSPGGSTAYEQYF.

The rearrangement joins TRBV7-9 to TRBJ1-3; 7 bases line up with TRBD1. The CDR3 is made up of 18 amino acids. Germline-derived CDR1 and CDR2 are SEHNR and FQNEAQ (reference sequence). After removal of 2 bases from V and 4 bases from J, the junction contained 14 bases not matched to a gene. The CDR3 reads CASSLRERQGSRGNTIYF. In nucleotides, the CDR3 is TGTGCCAGCAGCTTAAGGGAGAGACAGGGATCTAGAGGAAACACCATATATTTT.